This T cell receptor beta chain originates from a study of T-cell memory formation after mild COVID-19. Study conclusions and caveats: Those CD4+ clones that contracted were mainly in CM and EM (CD8+ ones in EMRA). Pre-infection memory carried some responding clones, suggesting that cross-reactive memory joined. Balance between CD4 and CD8 was seen in clones contracting day 15 to 85, and a CD4+ lean was seen in later expanders.

Germline V CDR1 and CDR2: LGHDT, YNNKEL (reference sequence). The CDR3 loop spans 15 amino acids. The junction had 8 bases not matched to a gene; V was cut back by 2 bases and J by 4 bases. This clonotype was seen at least ten times. Its target is not known. A 5'RACE reaction primed in the constant segment made cDNA libraries of TCR alpha and TCR beta, and these carried sample barcodes and UMIs. TCRdb reanalysed the 5' RACE reads using MiXCR and keeps one entry per CDR3 protein. The sample yields about 390,000 distinct CDR3 sequences, 15% to 20% seen once. The material sequenced was PBMCs or a T cell subset sorted from them (not recorded which). The chain combines TRBV3-1 with TRBJ2-7; 7 bases align to TRBD2. The TCR comes from a young man who had mild COVID-19 (a few samples of this study predate the infection). Cell type and time point are not known. CDR3 DNA: TGTGCCAGCAGCCAACATGGGAGGGGAGCGTACGAGCAGTACTTC. Translating gives CASSQHGRGAYEQYF.